Shown below are 8 T cell receptor beta chains from a single sample sequenced in a study of shared clonotypes between healthy human individuals. Using immunoSEQ multiplex PCR, the repertoire was profiled, and TCRdb retains in-frame clones only, with some absent. The sample has about 2.4 million clones, 80% to 95% seen once; the top ten hold about 0.38%. Source material: naive CD4+ T cells from PBMCs. Sample subset: CD45RA+ positively selected. The receptors come from a man between 18 and 29 years old in good health. Some clones in this sample may be carry-over from other donors' samples.

The gene calls are TRBV19 and TRBJ2-3; D not resolved. Trimming removed 1 base at V and 0 bases at J, with 11 bases between. The CDR3 has 16 amino acids. The V gene's germline CDR1 is LNHDA and CDR2 SQIVND (reference sequence). The CDR3 DNA reads as TGTGCCAGTAGTATAGGCCTCGGAACTAGCACAGATACGCAGTATTTT. Protein product: CASSIGLGTSTDTQYF.

The V gene is TRBV5-1, the J gene TRBJ2-1; D unresolved. With 4 bases removed from V and 6 bases from J, the gap between germline ends came to 17 bases. CDR3 length: 15 residues. Germline V gene data show CDR1 as SGHRS and CDR2 as YFSETQ. CDR3 in amino acids: CASSPEPQRSNEQFF. CDR3 nucleotide sequence: TGCGCCAGCAGCCCCGAGCCGCAGCGAAGCAATGAGCAGTTCTTC. The whole variable domain, remainder taken from reference TRBV5-1 and TRBJ2-1, is KAGVTQTPRYLIKTRGQQVTLSCSPISGHRSVSWYQQTPGQGLQFLFEYFSETQRNKGNFPGRFSGRQFSNSRSEMNVSTLELGDSALYLCASSPEPQRSNEQFFGPGTRLTVL.

DNA of the CDR3: TGTGCCAGCTCACCAAGTCGGGACGGGCTAGCGGGGAACTCCTACGAGCAGTACTTC. Translating gives CASSPSRDGLAGNSYEQYF. The V gene is TRBV18, the J gene TRBJ2-7; 9 bases fit TRBD2. V shed 2 bases and J 0 bases; nucleotides not matched to a gene: 14. Germline V lookup: CDR1 KGHSH, CDR2 LQKENI. The length of the CDR3 is 19 residues.

The chain combines TRBV5-1 with TRBJ2-7; D may correspond to TRBD1 or TRBD2 (5 bases each). The germline V gene has CDR1 SGHRS and CDR2 YFSETQ. The CDR3 is 17 residues long. V lost 5 bases and J lost 3, with 24 bases in between. CDR3 sequence reads: CASRRTRGSDPFYEQYF. Here the CDR3 DNA reads TGCGCCAGCAGACGGACGAGGGGATCAGATCCTTTCTACGAGCAGTACTTC.

V gene TRBV5-4 combines with J gene TRBJ2-6; D is undetermined. Trimming cost V 4 bases and J 2 bases, with 13 bases left between them. Germline CDR1 is SGHNT and CDR2 is YYREEE (reference sequence). The CDR3 covers 16 residues. This chain's CDR3 is CASSIGRATGANVLTF. The CDR3 DNA reads as TGTGCCAGCAGCATTGGACGGGCTACTGGGGCCAACGTCCTGACTTTC.

This rearrangement joins TRBV4-3 to TRBJ1-4; 8 bases align to TRBD1. The length of the CDR3 is 15 residues. V gave up 4 bases and J gave up 7 bases; unmatched junction bases: 8. Germline V gene data show CDR1 as LGHNA and CDR2 as YSLEER. The CDR3 DNA reads as TGCGCCAGCAGCCCGCCGGGACAGGAGCCTGAAAAACTGTTTTTT. Translation: CASSPPGQEPEKLFF.

This chain uses TRBV19 with TRBJ2-6, with TRBD1 as a possible D gene (5 bases). The CDR3 runs 14 residues. Trimming left V 8 bases short and J 2 bases short, with 10 bases between. The germline gives CDR1 LNHDA, CDR2 SQIVND (reference sequence). For the CDR3, the DNA is TGTGCCAGTCAACAGGCAGCTGGGGCCAACGTCCTGACTTTC. Its protein product is CASQQAAGANVLTF.

This chain connects TRBV7-9 to TRBJ1-4; D not resolved. The germline gives CDR1 SEHNR, CDR2 FQNEAQ (reference sequence). This CDR3 has 13 amino acids. V lost 1 base to trimming and J lost 5 bases, with 5 bases between them. The CDR3 bases are TGTGCCAGCAGCTTAGAAATGAATGAAAAACTGTTTTTT. Residues: CASSLEMNEKLFF.